This paragraph reports one T cell receptor beta chain. No antigen is known for it. No much larger clone is present one base from it, and per-base qualities are unavailable. The library was made by 5' RACE. Instrument used: NextSeq 500. To allow correction of PCR and sequencing errors, the TCR library protocol tagged every TCR cDNA molecule with a unique molecular identifier. Per the original workflow: Decombinator tools were used for TCR identification, UMI-based error correction and CDR3 extraction. TCRs above a frequency of 2 per 1,000, corresponding to the top 1% of the tumor frequency distribution, were defined as expanded. Renyi diversity was computed with the R vegan package after each repertoire had been subsampled 100 times to 5,000 TCRs. CDR3 similarity networks were built from amino acid triplet string-kernel similarity, connecting CDR3s with pairwise similarity above 0.82. TCRdb ran its own pipeline on the public reads, namely fastp trimming at Q25 and MiXCR clone calling, and kept in-frame beta chains. For every CDR3 protein sequence, its rows merge into one entry that carries the most common genes and DNA. The V and J calls and clone size come from TCRdb's table, not from the authors' own analysis. This sample lists 4,000 to 5,500 distinct CDR3 sequences; about 17% were detected once. The biggest ten clones account for roughly 20% of the sample.

Per the germline V gene (reference sequence), DFQATT is the CDR1 and SNEGSKA is the CDR2. The cysteine opens and the phenylalanine closes a CDR3 of 17 amino acids. Of all the DNA, just the CDR3 is kept, 51 bases in frame from base 1. Unmatched junction bases come to 7, with V trimmed by 1 base and J by 0 bases. This record belongs to a study of spatial heterogeneity in lung cancer (dated by TCRdb to about 2019). Some background on the complete study: More beta-chain than alpha-chain transcripts were consistently detected, likely reflecting higher beta-chain transcript abundance. At surgery, hundreds of tumor regions, fewer than 85 matched nontumor lung samples and 56 PBMC samples were TCR-sequenced for both alpha and beta chains. TCR repertoire features were related to nonsynonymous mutation counts determined by whole-exome sequencing of tumor tissue. In the raw uncorrected reads, each unique combination of TCR and UMI appeared more than ten times on average. The study quantitatively compared TCR alpha and beta repertoires across multiple tumor regions, matched nontumor lung and blood in non-small cell lung cancer. Study-level results and caveats: Confirming at a functional level the hypothesis that regional TCRs recognize regional mutations was considered to require additional single-cell paired TCR alpha and beta sequencing.

What this sample's time point label stands for: sample taken at primary tumor resection. Whole RNA extracted from tumor and nontumor lung tissue, or from cryopreserved PBMC samples, was used for TCR sequencing without cell sorting. Samples were obtained from 65 to 90 patients with early-stage, untreated non-small cell lung cancer from the lung TRACERx cohort. Patients were selected for TCR sequencing only if sufficient RNA was available from at least two tumor regions. Before being selected, tumor and adjacent nontumor lung specimens were reviewed by a lung pathologist. The starting material was normal lung tissue next to the tumor, obtained at surgery. The chain links TRBV20-1 with TRBJ2-3, with TRBD2 identical over 10 junction bases. The clonotype comes from a male donor with early-stage non-small cell lung cancer. At the DNA level, the sequence is TGCAGTGCTAGAGCGGAACTAGCGGGACCTAGCACAGATACGCAGTATTTT. Its protein is CSARAELAGPSTDTQYF.